This entry lists 9 T cell receptor beta chains sequenced from one sample in a study of blood T cell repertoires in COVID-19. Assay used: immunoSEQ multiplex PCR; TCRdb lists only in-frame clones, some missing. The sample holds some 120,000 clones, around four fifths seen once. The sequenced sample consisted of peripheral blood. The receptors come from an older man with COVID-19, enrolled during active disease.

The V call is TRBV25-1, the J call TRBJ2-3, with D possibly TRBD2 on 6 matching bases. Germline CDR1 is MGHDK and CDR2 is SYGVNS. The ends were cut back, 5 bases at V and 1 base at J, with 13 bases in the middle. CDR3 length equals 15 residues. The CDR3 here is CASSQLGGGTDTQYF. The DNA of the CDR3 is TGTGCCAGCAGTCAACTCGGGGGAGGCACAGATACGCAGTATTTT.

This chain connects TRBV19 to TRBJ2-3, with D unresolved. The CDR3 runs to 17 residues. Trimming removed 0 bases from V and 0 bases from J, with 13 bases in between. The germline V gene has CDR1 LNHDA and CDR2 SQIVND (reference sequence). The CDR3: CASSIDHSGSSTDTQYF. The CDR3 nucleotides read TGTGCCAGTAGTATAGATCACAGTGGGTCAAGCACAGATACGCAGTATTTT.

The rearrangement joins TRBV4-2 to TRBJ1-3, with 11 nucleotides matching TRBD1. This CDR3 has 15 amino acids. Losses at the gene ends were 0 bases for V and 8 bases for J; bases not matched to a gene: 3. Per the germline V gene, CDR1 is LGHNA and CDR2 is YNFKEQ. The CDR3 protein is CASSQDGQGADTIYF. The CDR3 DNA sequence: TGTGCCAGCAGCCAAGATGGACAGGGGGCGGACACCATATATTTT.

The chain has TRBV7-8 and TRBJ1-5; tentatively, D is TRBD1 (5 bases). This CDR3 spans 14 amino acids. V lost 5 bases to trimming and J lost 6 bases, with 14 bases between them. The germline gives CDR1 SGHVS, CDR2 FQNEAQ. CDR3 in amino acids: CASSPGLGGQPQHF. CDR3 DNA sequence: TGTGCCAGCAGCCCAGGGCTCGGCGGTCAGCCCCAGCATTTT.

V and J are TRBV24-1 and TRBJ2-5; D unclear. Trimming pared 2 bases from V and 3 bases from J, leaving 6 bases between. The CDR3 consists of 13 residues. Germline loops: CDR1 KGHDR, CDR2 SFDVKD. CDR3 DNA sequence: TGTGCCACCAGTGATTACGTAGAAGAGACCCAGTACTTC. The encoded protein is CATSDYVEETQYF.

This clone turned up a few times. The gene calls are TRBV29-1 and TRBJ2-7; D is possibly TRBD2 (6 bases). CDR1 and CDR2 from the germline V gene are SQVTM and ANQGSEA. The CDR3 consists of 12 residues. Trimming cost V 3 bases and J 0 bases, with 6 bases left between them. The CDR3 DNA reads as TGCAGCGTTGACGGGGGCTCCTACGAGCAGTACTTC. This encodes CSVDGGSYEQYF.

This clone has only a few counts. This CDR3 is also generated by other DNA sequences in the sample. This chain links TRBV7-6 with TRBJ2-1; 7 nucleotides agree with TRBD2. Trimming at V came to 2 bases and at J to 0 bases, leaving 4 bases not matched to a gene. Germline CDR1 is SGHVS and CDR2 is FNYEAQ. The CDR3 contains 16 residues. The CDR3, as DNA: TGTGCCAGCAGCTTACGGGGCGGGAGCTCCTACAATGAGCAGTTCTTC. Translation: CASSLRGGSSYNEQFF.

This chain's CDR3 is CASSSGQDTGELFF. DNA for the CDR3: TGCGCCAGCAGCTCGGGACAGGACACCGGGGAGCTGTTTTTT. V gene TRBV5-1 combines with J gene TRBJ2-2, with 8 bases identical to TRBD1. This CDR3 is built from 14 residues. The V and J ends lost 3 bases and 3 bases, in that order; junction bases with no gene match: 1. Germline assignment: CDR1 SGHRS and CDR2 YFSETQ.

As regards this clone: One end of the junction fails to match germline, which may point to a read error. The chain is built from TRBV11-3 and TRBJ2-4, with 7 positions matching TRBD1. Germline values: CDR1 SGHNT, CDR2 YENEEA. There are 13 residues in the CDR3. The CDR3 reads CANSLGQADIQYF. The CDR3 DNA is TGTGCCAACAGCCTTGGACAGGCGGACATTCAGTACTTC.